This T cell receptor beta chain derives from a study of blood T cell repertoires in COVID-19. Overall study context: Researchers got acute and convalescent COVID-19 samples from the United States, Italy and Spain. Sample material is recorded as cDNA or gDNA derived from T cells, B-cell-depleted T cells, or PBMCs.

Original analysis: Using reference gene primer amplification, nucleated cell counts were estimated. Produced via immunoSEQ multiplex PCR; TCRdb's table is partial and in-frame only. V, J and clone size reflect that table, while D and trimming were determined from the DNA. The repertoire consists of more than 45,000 clones, with 87% occurring once and the leading ten covering roughly a fifth. Concerning this clone: Other DNA sequences in this sample translate to the same CDR3.

The CDR3 consists of 11 residues. V lost 2 bases to trimming and J lost 4 bases, with 6 bases between them. CDR1 and CDR2 from the germline V gene are DFQATT and SNEGSKA (reference sequence). J is TRBJ2-7 and V is TRBV20-1, with a possible D match to TRBD1 (5 bases). The specimen was peripheral blood. The clonotype comes from a woman aged 80 or older with COVID-19, enrolled during active disease. CDR3 nucleotide sequence: TGCAGTGCTAGACAGGGTTACGAGCAGTACTTC. This codes for CSARQGYEQYF.